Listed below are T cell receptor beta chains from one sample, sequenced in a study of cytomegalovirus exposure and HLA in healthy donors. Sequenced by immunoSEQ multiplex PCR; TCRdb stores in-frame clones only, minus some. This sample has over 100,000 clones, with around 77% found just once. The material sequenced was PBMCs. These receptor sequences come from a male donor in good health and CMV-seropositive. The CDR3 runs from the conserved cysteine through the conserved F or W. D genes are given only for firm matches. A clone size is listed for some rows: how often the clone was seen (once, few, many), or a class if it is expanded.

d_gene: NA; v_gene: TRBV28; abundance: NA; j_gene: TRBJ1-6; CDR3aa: CASSSISPYNSPLHF; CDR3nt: TGTGCCAGCAGTTCAATTTCCCCCTATAATTCACCCCTCCACTTT
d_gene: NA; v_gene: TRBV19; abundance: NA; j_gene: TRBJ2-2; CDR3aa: CASSPTGTGELFF; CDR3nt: TGTGCCAGTAGCCCTACAGGTACCGGGGAGCTGTTTTTT
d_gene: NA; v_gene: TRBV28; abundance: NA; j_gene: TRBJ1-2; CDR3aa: CASTKMERGGYGYTF; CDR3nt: TGTGCCAGCACCAAAATGGAGCGGGGGGGCTATGGCTACACCTTC
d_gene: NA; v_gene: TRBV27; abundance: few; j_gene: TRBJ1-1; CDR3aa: CASSVQGPHTEAFF; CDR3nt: TGTGCCAGCAGTGTACAGGGCCCTCACACTGAAGCTTTCTTT
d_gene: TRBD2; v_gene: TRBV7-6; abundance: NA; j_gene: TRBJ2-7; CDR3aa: CASSLVSSGGAREQYF; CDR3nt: TGTGCCAGCAGCTTAGTTAGTAGCGGGGGGGCTCGCGAGCAGTACTTC
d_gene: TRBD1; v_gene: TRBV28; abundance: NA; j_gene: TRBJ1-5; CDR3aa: CASSLVSGGRNQPQHF; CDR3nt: TGTGCCAGCAGTTTAGTGTCAGGGGGCCGCAATCAGCCCCAGCATTTT
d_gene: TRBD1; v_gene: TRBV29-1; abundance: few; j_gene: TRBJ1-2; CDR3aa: CSVRQGMHGYTF; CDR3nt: TGCAGCGTCCGACAGGGGATGCATGGCTACACCTTC
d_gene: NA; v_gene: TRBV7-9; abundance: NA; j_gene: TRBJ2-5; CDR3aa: CSSSSGIRETQYF; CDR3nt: TGTTCCAGCAGCTCAGGGATTAGGGAGACCCAGTACTTC
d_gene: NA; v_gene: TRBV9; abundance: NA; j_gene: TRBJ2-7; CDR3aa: CASSRDFYEQYF; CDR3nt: TGTGCCAGCAGCCGGGACTTCTACGAGCAGTACTTC
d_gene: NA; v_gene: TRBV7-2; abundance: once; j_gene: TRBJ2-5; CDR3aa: CASSLARQGKETQYF; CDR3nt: TGTGCCAGCAGCTTAGCGAGGCAGGGGAAGGAGACCCAGTACTTC
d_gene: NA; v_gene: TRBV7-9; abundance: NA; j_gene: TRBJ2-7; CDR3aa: CASTSGDRVSEQYF; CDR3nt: TGTGCCAGCACCTCGGGAGACAGGGTTTCCGAGCAGTACTTC
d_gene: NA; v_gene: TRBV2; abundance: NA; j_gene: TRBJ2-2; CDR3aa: CASSADPPRNTGELFF; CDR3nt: TGTGCCAGCAGCGCGGATCCCCCCAGGAACACCGGGGAGCTGTTTTTT
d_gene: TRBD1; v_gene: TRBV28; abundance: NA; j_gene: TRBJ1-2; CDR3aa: CASSIQGLRYTF; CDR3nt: TGTGCCAGCAGCATACAGGGGTTGCGCTACACCTTC
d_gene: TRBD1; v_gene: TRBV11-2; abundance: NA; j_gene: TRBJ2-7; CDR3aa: CASSFGTGYEQYF; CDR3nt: TGTGCCAGCAGCTTCGGGACAGGGTACGAGCAGTACTTC
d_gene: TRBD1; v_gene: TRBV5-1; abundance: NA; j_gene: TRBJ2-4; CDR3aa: CASRTGTGTNSQYF; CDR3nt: TGCGCCAGCAGAACCGGGACAGGGACCAACAGTCAGTACTTC
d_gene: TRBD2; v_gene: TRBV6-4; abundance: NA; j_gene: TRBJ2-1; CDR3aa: CASSITSGGAHEQFF; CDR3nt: TGTGCCAGCAGTATTACTAGCGGGGGGGCCCATGAGCAGTTCTTC
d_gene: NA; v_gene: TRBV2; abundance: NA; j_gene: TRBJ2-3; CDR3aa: CASNRDSTDTQYF; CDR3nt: TGTGCCAGCAATCGGGACTCCACAGATACGCAGTATTTT
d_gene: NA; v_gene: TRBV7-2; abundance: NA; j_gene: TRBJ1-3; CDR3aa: CASSLVSAGNTIYF; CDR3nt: TGTGCCAGCAGCTTAGTGTCAGCTGGAAACACCATATATTTT
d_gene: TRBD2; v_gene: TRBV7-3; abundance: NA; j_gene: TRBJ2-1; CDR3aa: CASSRSGTSGIPNEQFF; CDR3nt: TGTGCCAGCAGCCGATCAGGGACTAGCGGAATCCCCAATGAGCAGTTCTTC
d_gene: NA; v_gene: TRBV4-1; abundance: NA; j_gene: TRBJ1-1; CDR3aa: CASSQGLQGYEAFF; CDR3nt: TGCGCCAGCAGCCAAGGACTACAGGGCTATGAAGCTTTCTTT
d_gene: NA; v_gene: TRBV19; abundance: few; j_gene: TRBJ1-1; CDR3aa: CASSIKQGMNTEAFF; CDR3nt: TGTGCCAGTAGTATAAAGCAGGGTATGAACACTGAAGCTTTCTTT
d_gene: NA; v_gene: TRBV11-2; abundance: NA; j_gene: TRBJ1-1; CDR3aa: CASSFWLREAFF; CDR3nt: TGTGCCAGCAGCTTTTGGCTCCGTGAAGCTTTCTTT
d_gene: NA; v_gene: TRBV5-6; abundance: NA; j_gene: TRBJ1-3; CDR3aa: CASSLRRIDSGNTIYF; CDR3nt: TGTGCCAGCAGCTTGCGGCGGATCGACTCTGGAAACACCATATATTTT
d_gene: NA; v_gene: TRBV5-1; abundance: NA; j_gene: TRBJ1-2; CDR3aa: CASSLKRGSDGYTF; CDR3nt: TGCGCCAGCAGCTTGAAACGGGGATCAGATGGCTACACCTTC
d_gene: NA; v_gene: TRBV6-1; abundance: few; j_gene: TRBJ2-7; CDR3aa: CASRTSSEYEEQYF; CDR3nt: TGTGCCAGCAGAACCTCTAGCGAGTATGAGGAGCAGTACTTC
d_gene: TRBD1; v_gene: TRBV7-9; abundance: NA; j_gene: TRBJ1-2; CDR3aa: CASSPGQGGDYGYTF; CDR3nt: TGTGCCAGCAGCCCGGGACAGGGAGGAGACTATGGCTACACCTTC
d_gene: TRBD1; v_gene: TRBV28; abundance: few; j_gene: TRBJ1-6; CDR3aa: CASSLPQGVSSPLHF; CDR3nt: TGTGCCAGCAGTCTTCCCCAGGGGGTGAGTTCACCCCTCCACTTT
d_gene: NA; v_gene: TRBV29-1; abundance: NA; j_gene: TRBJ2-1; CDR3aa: CSVLPRQVYNEQFF; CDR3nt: TGCAGCGTCCTCCCCCGACAGGTATACAATGAGCAGTTCTTC
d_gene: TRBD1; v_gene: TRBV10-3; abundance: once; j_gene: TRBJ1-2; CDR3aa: CATGGDSLPSNYGYTF; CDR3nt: TGTGCCACGGGGGGGGACAGTTTACCAAGTAACTATGGCTACACCTTC
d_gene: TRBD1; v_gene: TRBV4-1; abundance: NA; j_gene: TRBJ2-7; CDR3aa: CASSQDPPTGLINEQYF; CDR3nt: TGCGCCAGCAGCCAAGATCCCCCGACAGGGCTTATCAACGAGCAGTACTTC
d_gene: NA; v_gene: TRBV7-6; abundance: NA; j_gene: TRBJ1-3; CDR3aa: CASSLLGPGNTIYF; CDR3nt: TGTGCCAGCAGCTTACTTGGGCCTGGAAACACCATATATTTT